The source of this T cell receptor beta chain is a study of cytomegalovirus exposure and HLA in healthy donors. Findings of the study overall: Accurate prediction of HLA-A and HLA-B alleles (for most subjects) was reportedly achieved from TCR beta sequences. About 90% or about 30% of the time was how often most TCR beta V segments were productive, according to an earlier analysis.

The CDR3 length is 20 residues. The junction had 16 bases not matched to a gene; V was cut back by 4 bases and J by 0 bases. The germline gives CDR1 MDHEN, CDR2 SYDVKM. The PCR made use of 60 Vbeta and 13 Jbeta primers. Source study methods: Approximately 80 million unique TCR beta chains, some 10 million of them shared, were counted by a later analysis. The method was immunoSEQ multiplex PCR; TCRdb's version includes in-frame clones alone and lacks a portion of them. V and J calls and clone size are as listed in that table; D and trimming were resolved from the DNA. The sample yields under 150,000 clones, 82% seen once. As to this clone: Its target is not known.

The rearrangement links TRBV28 to TRBJ2-3; the match to TRBD2 covers 10 bases. This sequence originates from a male donor in good health and CMV-seropositive. Sample: PBMCs. The CDR3 coding sequence is TGTGCCAGCAGTTCGCCGGGAATAGCGGGAGGACGAACTAGCACAGATACGCAGTATTTT. The encoded protein is CASSSPGIAGGRTSTDTQYF. Drawing the rest from reference TRBV28 and TRBJ2-3, the complete variable domain is DVKVTQSSRYLVKRTGEKVFLECVQDMDHENMFWYRQDPGLGLRLIYFSYDVKMKEKGDIPEGYSVSREKKERFSLILESASTNQTSMYLCASSSPGIAGGRTSTDTQYFGPGTRLTVL.